A selection of T cell receptor beta chains follows, all from one sample in a study of T cell repertoires in cytomegalovirus infection. MiXCR, run by TCRdb on the reads, gives a single entry per CDR3 protein. The profile shows about 470,000 distinct CDR3 sequences, approximately 46% of them singletons. No antigen has been identified for these receptors. Material: cultured PBMCs, obtained from culture after CMV antigen stimulation. These receptors were collected from a human donor in good health (CMV status not recorded). Some clones in this sample may be carry-over from other donors' samples. Both conserved end residues are part of each CDR3. Each record gives: clone size, V gene, D gene, J gene, CDR3 protein. A D gene is named only where the DNA matches it firmly. The size entry is marked missing in some rows and otherwise reads once, few, many or a size class.

.,TRBV6-2/TRBV6-3,TRBD1,TRBJ2-1,CASSFLPRTGSYNEQFF
.,TRBV7-6,.,TRBJ2-2,CASSFLQGPTGELFF
few,TRBV4-2,TRBD1,TRBJ2-7,CASSPNPPGQGRYEQYF
.,TRBV11-2,.,TRBJ2-3,CASERGPFRIKDTQYF
.,TRBV6-1,TRBD2,TRBJ2-3,CASSWGLARTTDTQYF
.,TRBV15,.,TRBJ2-7,CATSRDRGEQYF
.,TRBV28,.,TRBJ1-5,CASSLSALNQPQHF
few,TRBV7-6,.,TRBJ1-4,CASSPWGAGEKLFF
.,TRBV27,TRBD1,TRBJ1-6,CASSGDRASSYNSPLHF
few,TRBV7-2,.,TRBJ1-2,CASSSRDTNYGYTF
.,TRBV10-3,TRBD2,TRBJ2-7,CAVGTSLYEQYF
.,TRBV7-2,.,TRBJ1-1,CASSPQGLMNTEAFF
.,TRBV2,.,TRBJ2-1,CASSEDGFGDEQFF
.,TRBV3-1,TRBD2,TRBJ2-3,CASSHWTSSRTDTQYF
once,TRBV2,.,TRBJ2-3,CASSGYKSSTDTQYF
.,TRBV6-6,TRBD1,TRBJ2-5,CARPDRTFLQETQYF
.,TRBV6-1,TRBD1,TRBJ1-1,CASSIDRGDTEAFF
.,TRBV30,.,TRBJ2-5,CAYHRALYQETQYF
.,TRBV7-8,TRBD1,TRBJ2-5,CASSNDREETQYF
few,TRBV7-2,.,TRBJ2-3,CASSSRSISTDTQYF
.,TRBV7-9,TRBD1,TRBJ2-5,CASSIRTGRGGGQETQYF
few,TRBV19,.,TRBJ2-2,CASSLKTGELFF